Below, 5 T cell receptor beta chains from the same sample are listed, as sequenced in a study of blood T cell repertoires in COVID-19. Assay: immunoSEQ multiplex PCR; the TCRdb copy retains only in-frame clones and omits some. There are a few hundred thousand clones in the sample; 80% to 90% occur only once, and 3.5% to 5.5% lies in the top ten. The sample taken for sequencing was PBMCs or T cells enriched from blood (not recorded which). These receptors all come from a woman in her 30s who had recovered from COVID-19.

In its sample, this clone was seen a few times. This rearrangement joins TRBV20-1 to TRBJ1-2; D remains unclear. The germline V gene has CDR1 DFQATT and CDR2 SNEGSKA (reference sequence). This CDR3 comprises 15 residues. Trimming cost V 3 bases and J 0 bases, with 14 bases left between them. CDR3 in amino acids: CSASTGSLANYGYTF. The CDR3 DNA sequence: TGCAGTGCTAGTACGGGATCCCTAGCTAACTATGGCTACACCTTC.

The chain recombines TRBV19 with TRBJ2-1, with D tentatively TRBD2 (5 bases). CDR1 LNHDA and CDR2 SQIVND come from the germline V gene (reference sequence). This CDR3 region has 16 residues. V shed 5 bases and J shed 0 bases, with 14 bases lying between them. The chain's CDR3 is CASSSASWSSYNEQFF. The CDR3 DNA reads TGTGCCAGTAGTTCGGCTAGCTGGAGCTCCTACAATGAGCAGTTCTTC.

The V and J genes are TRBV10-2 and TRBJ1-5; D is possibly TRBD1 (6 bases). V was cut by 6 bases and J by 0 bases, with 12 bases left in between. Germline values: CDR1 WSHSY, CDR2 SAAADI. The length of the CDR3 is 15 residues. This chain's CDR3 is CASSDGQYSNQPQHF. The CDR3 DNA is TGCGCCAGCAGCGACGGACAGTATAGCAATCAGCCCCAGCATTTT.

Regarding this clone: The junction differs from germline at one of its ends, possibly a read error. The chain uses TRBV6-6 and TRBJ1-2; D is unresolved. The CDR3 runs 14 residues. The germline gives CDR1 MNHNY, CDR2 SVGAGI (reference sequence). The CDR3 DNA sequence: TGTGCCAGCAATTACTTACCCCCTGACGGGGGCTACACCTTC. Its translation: CASNYLPPDGGYTF.

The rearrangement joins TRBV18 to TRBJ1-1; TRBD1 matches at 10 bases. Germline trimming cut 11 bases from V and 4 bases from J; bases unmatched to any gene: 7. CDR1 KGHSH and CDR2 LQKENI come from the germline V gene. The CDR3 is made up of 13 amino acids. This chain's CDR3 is CAGQTGGGTEAFF. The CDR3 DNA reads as TGTGCCGGACAGACAGGGGGCGGCACTGAAGCTTTCTTT. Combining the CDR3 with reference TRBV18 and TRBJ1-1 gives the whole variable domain NAGVMQNPRHLVRRRGQEARLRCSPMKGHSHVYWYRQLPEEGLKFMVYLQKENIIDESGMPKERFSAEFPKEGPSILRIQQVVRGDSAAYFCAGQTGGGTEAFFGQGTRLTVV.